The following is a TCR beta chain sequence with its context. What it binds is not known. The CDR3 extends over 13 amino acids. CDR1 is SQVTM and CDR2 is ANQGSEA in the germline V gene. The ends were cut back, 4 bases at V and 6 bases at J, with 13 bases in the middle. These data originate in a study of post-analysis software for immune sequencing data. Study-level points and caveats: Under F measure analysis, samples from one preparation batch co-clustered strongly. Five or six TRBV segments were more frequent in patients than controls; TRBV5-6, TRBV5-1 and TRBV20-1 belonged to this group.

Unique molecular identifiers had been added to the TCR beta cDNA libraries. TCRdb re-called the PCR reads with MiXCR, one entry per CDR3 protein. The sample shows under 900,000 distinct CDR3 sequences, approximately 57% of them seen only once. The chain employs TRBV29-1 and TRBJ2-1; perhaps TRBD2 as D (5 bases). Sequencing was carried out using blood. The receptor's source is a girl between 10 and 17 years old with multiple sclerosis. The CDR3 sequence: CSVGGRGGNEQFF. Here the CDR3 DNA reads TGCAGCGTTGGAGGACGGGGTGGCAATGAGCAGTTCTTC.